One T cell receptor (beta chain) is described in this entry. The data were taken from a study of blood T cell repertoires in COVID-19. Study processing details: Reference gene primer amplification gave nucleated cell count estimates. TCRdb's copy holds only in-frame clones and misses some; the assay was immunoSEQ multiplex PCR. V and J calls and clone size are copied from that table; D and trimming were computed from the DNA. Among some 150,000 clones, 75% to 90% were seen once, and the ten largest hold about 2.5%. The CDR3 spans 14 residues. J gave up 3 bases and V 4 bases, and 6 bases lay outside the gene matches.

V usage is TRBV23-1 and J usage is TRBJ2-7, with 7 bases aligning to TRBD1. TRBV23-1 is marked as an open reading frame, function uncertain. This TCR derives from a man aged 45-65 years with active COVID-19. The sequenced sample was peripheral blood. In DNA form, the CDR3 reads TGCGCCAGCAGTCCAGGGGGTCCATTCTACGAGCAGTACTTC. As protein: CASSPGGPFYEQYF.